These T cell receptor beta chains were read from a single sample in a study of blood T cell repertoires in COVID-19. TCRdb's copy holds only in-frame clones and misses some; the assay was immunoSEQ multiplex PCR. Among around 99,000 clones listed, 83% were seen once. Sequenced sample: peripheral blood. All receptors derive from a woman aged 60-70 years with acute or convalescent COVID-19. CDR3s include the opening cysteine and the closing phenylalanine or tryptophan. Each record gives: J gene, V gene, CDR3 length, D gene, clone size, CDR3 protein, CDR3 DNA. A D gene is named only where the DNA matches it firmly. The size of a clone is reported for some rows only, either as once, few or many, or as a class for expanded clones.

TRBJ2-3	TRBV9	15	TRBD2	NA	CASSVMSGRGDTQYF	TGTGCCAGCAGCGTAATGAGCGGGAGGGGCGATACGCAGTATTTT
TRBJ1-5	TRBV5-6	16	TRBD1	NA	CASSKDRGDSNQPQHF	TGTGCCAGCAGCAAGGACAGGGGCGATAGCAATCAGCCCCAGCATTTT
TRBJ2-7	TRBV7-9	11	NA	NA	CASSPLYEQYF	TGTGCCAGCAGCCCTCTATACGAGCAGTACTTC
TRBJ2-5	TRBV28	13	TRBD1	NA	CASSPRTGETQYF	TGTGCCAGCAGTCCCCGGACAGGGGAGACCCAGTACTTC
TRBJ2-2	TRBV3-1/TRBV3-2	17	NA	NA	CASSRRGTISTTGELFF	TGTGCCAGCAGTCGAAGGGGGACTATCTCTACAACCGGGGAGCTGTTTTTT
TRBJ1-1	TRBV28	13	NA	NA	CASYGFPNTEAFF	TGTGCCAGTTACGGGTTCCCGAACACTGAAGCTTTCTTT
TRBJ1-3	TRBV10-3	15	NA	NA	CAISEGPTGGNTIYF	TGTGCCATCAGTGAGGGTCCGACAGGTGGAAACACCATATATTTT
TRBJ1-1	TRBV19	16	TRBD1	NA	CASSIGLGQGWTEAFF	TGTGCCAGTAGTATAGGTCTAGGACAGGGGTGGACTGAAGCTTTCTTT
TRBJ2-3	TRBV25-1	17	TRBD2	NA	CASSSLGSGRAGDTQYF	TGTGCCAGCAGTTCCCTCGGGAGCGGGAGGGCCGGGGATACGCAGTATTTT
TRBJ2-3	TRBV18	14	TRBD1	NA	CASFPGQGIDTQYF	TGTGCCAGCTTCCCGGGACAGGGAATAGATACGCAGTATTTT
TRBJ2-2	TRBV4-3	16	NA	NA	CASSQDWGRATGELFF	TGCGCCAGCAGCCAGGATTGGGGGCGAGCCACCGGGGAGCTGTTTTTT
TRBJ1-1	TRBV7-9	13	NA	NA	CASSLQGSTEAFF	TGTGCCAGCAGCTTACAGGGGAGCACTGAAGCTTTCTTT
TRBJ2-5	TRBV3-1/TRBV3-2	15	NA	NA	CASSQDRGPRGTQYF	TGTGCCAGCAGCCAAGACCGGGGTCCCCGCGGGACCCAGTACTTC
TRBJ1-2	TRBV10-3	13	TRBD1	NA	CAAAGQGAYGYTF	TGTGCCGCCGCCGGACAGGGGGCCTATGGCTACACCTTC
TRBJ2-7	TRBV4-3	15	TRBD2	NA	CASSQSLAGPYEQYF	TGCGCCAGCAGCCAAAGTCTAGCGGGACCCTACGAGCAGTACTTC
TRBJ1-2	TRBV7-3	13	NA	NA	CASSLRSGNGYTF	TGTGCCAGCAGCTTAAGGTCAGGGAATGGCTACACCTTC
TRBJ2-1	TRBV5-1	16	NA	NA	CASSFALGAGYNEQFF	TGCGCCAGCAGCTTTGCCCTGGGGGCCGGCTACAATGAGCAGTTCTTC
TRBJ1-5	TRBV14	13	NA	NA	CASSQERGGPQHF	TGTGCCAGCAGCCAAGAACGGGGAGGGCCCCAGCATTTT
TRBJ1-6	TRBV30	17	NA	NA	CAWSVVRPTSYNSPLHF	TGTGCCTGGAGTGTGGTCAGGCCAACCTCCTATAATTCACCCCTCCACTTT
TRBJ2-1	TRBV6-2/TRBV6-3	14	TRBD1	NA	CASSFQGAGAEQFF	TGTGCCAGCAGTTTTCAGGGGGCGGGCGCTGAGCAGTTCTTC
TRBJ1-5	TRBV10-3	14	NA	NA	CATRVAGNDQPQHF	TGTGCCACCAGGGTGGCAGGGAATGATCAGCCCCAGCATTTT
TRBJ1-1	TRBV7-9	17	TRBD1	NA	CASTTDRWGHRGTEAFF	TGTGCCAGCACCACCGACCGCTGGGGACACAGGGGCACTGAAGCTTTCTTT
TRBJ1-2	TRBV19	16	NA	NA	CASSMSPLNHRDGYTF	TGTGCCAGTAGTATGAGTCCACTGAACCACAGGGATGGCTACACCTTC
TRBJ1-2	TRBV6-6	13	TRBD1	NA	CASSSRGRIGYTF	TGTGCCAGCAGTTCCAGGGGGCGGATAGGCTACACCTTC
TRBJ2-7	TRBV6-5	14	TRBD2	NA	CAGGGETYSYEQYF	TGTGCCGGGGGAGGGGAGACTTATTCCTACGAGCAGTACTTC
TRBJ1-5	TRBV24-1	13	NA	NA	CATSQTVHQPQHF	TGTGCCACCAGTCAGACAGTGCATCAGCCCCAGCATTTT
TRBJ1-1	TRBV30	11	NA	once	CAWSRRQGAFF	TGTGCCTGGAGCCGCCGGCAGGGGGCTTTCTTT
TRBJ1-1	TRBV18	13	NA	NA	CASSPDRTAEAFF	TGTGCCAGCTCACCCGATCGCACGGCTGAAGCTTTCTTT
TRBJ1-5	TRBV27	15	TRBD1	NA	CASSYGTGRGQPQHF	TGTGCCAGCAGTTATGGGACAGGGAGGGGTCAGCCCCAGCATTTT
TRBJ2-7	TRBV19	14	NA	NA	CASSSTASSYEQYF	TGTGCCAGTAGTTCGACAGCCTCCTCCTACGAGCAGTACTTC
TRBJ2-1	TRBV7-3	15	TRBD2	NA	CASSSTSGGINEQFF	TGTGCCAGCAGCTCTACTAGCGGGGGAATCAATGAGCAGTTCTTC
TRBJ1-2	TRBV7-8	19	NA	NA	CASSLSSNQPSTGGGGYTF	TGTGCCAGCAGCTTATCCAGCAATCAGCCCTCGACAGGCGGAGGAGGCTACACCTTC
TRBJ2-2	TRBV2	16	NA	once	CASKARGPANTGELFF	TGTGCCAGCAAGGCGCGGGGCCCCGCGAACACCGGGGAGCTGTTTTTT
TRBJ2-2	TRBV5-1	17	TRBD2	NA	CASSRGTSGRATGELFF	TGCGCCAGCAGCCGGGGGACTAGCGGGAGGGCGACCGGGGAGCTGTTTTTT
TRBJ2-3	TRBV4-2	15	TRBD2	NA	CASSLAGGLTDTQYF	TGTGCCAGCAGCCTAGCGGGGGGGCTTACAGATACGCAGTATTTT
TRBJ2-7	TRBV7-2	14	NA	NA	CASSLSSSGFEQYF	TGTGCCAGCAGCTTGAGCTCTTCGGGGTTCGAGCAGTACTTC
TRBJ1-2	TRBV6-2/TRBV6-3	14	NA	NA	CASSSFLQGQGYTF	TGTGCCAGCAGTTCGTTCCTACAGGGACAAGGCTACACCTTC
TRBJ1-5	TRBV4-1	18	TRBD1	NA	CASSHPRTGTYSNQPQHF	TGCGCCAGCAGCCATCCCCGGACAGGCACTTATAGCAATCAGCCCCAGCATTTT
TRBJ1-5	TRBV11-2	14	NA	once	CASRSGAGSQPQHF	TGTGCCAGCAGATCAGGGGCAGGGTCGCAGCCCCAGCATTTT
TRBJ2-7	TRBV24-1	13	NA	NA	CATSDRETYEQYF	TGTGCCACCAGTGATCGGGAAACCTACGAGCAGTACTTC
TRBJ2-7	TRBV7-2	15	TRBD2	NA	CASTQSGSAAYEQYF	TGTGCCAGCACCCAAAGCGGGAGTGCCGCCTACGAGCAGTACTTC
TRBJ2-5	TRBV7-2	15	NA	NA	CASREVGHDQETQYF	TGTGCCAGCAGAGAGGTGGGACACGACCAAGAGACCCAGTACTTC